The 29 T cell receptor beta chains presented below share a single source sample, sequenced in a study of CD8 T cells in ankylosing spondylitis (dated by TCRdb to about 2017). The library was made by 5' RACE. Sequencing was carried out with an Illumina HiSeq 2500. In TCRdb, the public reads were trimmed at Q25 with fastp and aligned with MiXCR, with productive beta chains retained. Every distinct CDR3 protein forms one entry, paired with its most common genes and DNA. For this sample there are 190,000 or so distinct CDR3 sequences; 10% to 15% appear just once. The top ten clonotypes cover more than 15% of the sample. Sequences were obtained from blood, either unsorted or a sorted T cell fraction (not recorded which). The receptors were gathered from a male donor with ankylosing spondylitis or in good health (not recorded which).

This clonotype appeared a few times. The chain uses TRBV12-3 or TRBV12-4 and TRBJ2-7; possibly TRBD1 or TRBD2 for D (6 bases each). The V and J ends lost 6 bases and 7 bases respectively, with 19 bases between them. The length of the CDR3 is 14 residues. In DNA, the CDR3 is TGTGCCAGCAGCCCCACCGGGGGCTGGGGGGAGCAGTACTTC. Translation: CASSPTGGWGEQYF.

This clonotype is judged medium-sized. The rearrangement joins TRBV4-1 to TRBJ2-3; no definite D call. V was clipped by 1 base and J by 4 bases, with 3 bases between them. CDR1 and CDR2 from the germline V gene are MGHRA and YSYEKL. This CDR3 is 12 amino acids long. The CDR3 DNA reads TGCGCCAGCAGCCAAGGGGCAGATACGCAGTATTTT. Translation: CASSQGADTQYF.

This clonotype turned up a few times. V gene TRBV7-2 combines with J gene TRBJ2-3, with TRBD2 matching 7 bases. This CDR3 region has 14 residues. CDR1 is SGHTA, CDR2 FQGNSA, per germline. J lost 2 bases, V lost 5 bases, and 4 bases had no gene match. The CDR3 nucleotides read TGTGCCAGCAGCCCAGCGGGAACCACAGATACGCAGTATTTT. Its translation is CASSPAGTTDTQYF.

This clonotype appeared a few times. This chain uses TRBV4-2 with TRBJ2-1; perhaps TRBD2 as D (6 bases). The CDR3 covers 16 residues. V was pared by 6 bases and J by 0 bases, with 15 bases between. Germline lookup yields CDR1 LGHNA and CDR2 YNFKEQ. CDR3 amino acids: CASSPLAVSSYNEQFF. The CDR3, as DNA: TGTGCCAGCAGTCCCTTAGCGGTTAGCTCCTACAATGAGCAGTTCTTC.

This clonotype was observed a handful of times. CDR3 loop: CASSSTPGQGVRETQYF. In nucleotides, the CDR3 is TGTGCCAGCAGCTCAACCCCGGGACAGGGGGTGCGAGAGACCCAGTACTTC. J is TRBJ2-5 and V is TRBV7-9, with TRBD1 identical over 11 bases. There are 17 residues in the CDR3. Losses at the gene ends were 4 bases for V and 4 bases for J; bases not matched to a gene: 11. Germline CDR1 is SEHNR and CDR2 is FQNEAQ (reference sequence).

This clonotype turned up a few times. As DNA, the CDR3 is TGCGCCAGCAGCTTGAGTCTAGCGGGAGATGGAGATACGCAGTATTTT. Protein sequence: CASSLSLAGDGDTQYF. V gene TRBV5-1 combines with J gene TRBJ2-3; 10 nucleotides match TRBD2. The germline V gene has CDR1 SGHRS and CDR2 YFSETQ. CDR3 length equals 16 residues. The trim removed 1 base at V and 5 bases at J, leaving 7 bases unmatched.

The chain links TRBV19 to TRBJ2-2, with D perhaps TRBD2 (6 bases). Germline-derived CDR1 and CDR2 are LNHDA and SQIVND (reference sequence). CDR3 size: 16 residues. V gave up 7 bases and J gave up 5 bases, with 20 bases separating them. The CDR3 spells CASNNLGSKRTGELFF. The CDR3, as DNA: TGTGCCAGTAACAACCTCGGGAGTAAAAGGACCGGGGAGCTGTTTTTT.

This clonotype was detected a few times. V usage is TRBV29-1 and J usage is TRBJ2-1; unclear D gene. Looked up from germline, CDR1 is SQVTM and CDR2 is ANQGSEA. The CDR3 contains 13 residues. The V gene lost 6 bases and the J gene lost 0 bases, with 9 bases spanning the gap. This CDR3 is CSVLISSYNEQFF. CDR3 DNA sequence: TGCAGCGTCCTTATAAGCTCCTACAATGAGCAGTTCTTC.

This clonotype was picked up many times. This chain uses TRBV5-1 with TRBJ2-5; 7 nucleotides align to TRBD2. V gave up 0 bases and J gave up 5 bases; unmatched junction bases: 13. The CDR3 consists of 17 residues. CDR1 SGHRS and CDR2 YFSETQ come from the germline V gene. This CDR3 reads CASSLVDVRTRGETQYF. In DNA form, the CDR3 reads TGCGCCAGCAGCTTGGTCGACGTAAGGACTAGAGGGGAGACCCAGTACTTC.

J is TRBJ1-1 and V is TRBV20-1; no firm D call. The CDR3 loop spans 14 amino acids. V was trimmed by 3 bases and J by 3 bases, leaving 14 bases between them. CDR1 is DFQATT and CDR2 is SNEGSKA in the germline V gene (reference sequence). CDR3 DNA: TGCAGTGCTAGCTCCGAAGGAGGAGACACTGAAGCTTTCTTT. This gives the protein CSASSEGGDTEAFF.

This clonotype has more than one count but fewer than ten. The chain is built from TRBV7-9 and TRBJ1-5; tentatively, D is TRBD1 (6 bases). The CDR3 covers 14 residues. Germline V gene sequence: CDR1 SEHNR, CDR2 FQNEAQ (reference sequence). The V and J ends lost 3 bases and 3 bases respectively, with 9 bases between them. Here the CDR3 DNA reads TGTGCCAGCAGCTTCGGACAGATCAATCAGCCCCAGCATTTT. This gives the protein CASSFGQINQPQHF.

The chain recombines TRBV6-1 with TRBJ1-2, with D tentatively TRBD1 (6 bases). Germline V gene lookup returns CDR1 MNHNS and CDR2 SASEGT. Trimming stripped 10 bases from V and 7 bases from J, with 19 bases between. This CDR3 has 13 residues. DNA for the CDR3: TGTGCCACCTCCGACCGGGACACTCGTGGCTACACCTTC. It encodes CATSDRDTRGYTF.

A remark on this clonotype: Compared with germline, one end of the junction differs, possibly owing to a read error. The V and J genes are TRBV18 and TRBJ2-7; 8 positions agree with TRBD1. Germline V gene sequence: CDR1 KGHSH, CDR2 LQKENI. The CDR3 runs to 13 residues. This chain's CDR3 is CTSSPPTGDEQYF. The CDR3 DNA sequence: TGTACCAGCTCACCCCCGACAGGGGACGAGCAGTACTTC.

Judged by abundance, this clonotype is medium-sized. J is TRBJ2-2 and V is TRBV5-6; perhaps D is TRBD1 or TRBD2 (7 bases each). The V end lost 5 bases, the J end lost 3 bases, and 17 bases lay between the germline ends. The CDR3 covers 16 residues. The germline V gene has CDR1 SGHDT and CDR2 YYEEEE. CDR3 bases: TGTGCCAGCAGACTAGAGCGGGACAGAGACACCGGGGAGCTGTTTTTT. Its translation is CASRLERDRDTGELFF.

The chain uses TRBV10-3 and TRBJ1-2; D is undetermined. This CDR3 contains 14 residues. Germline-derived CDR1 and CDR2 are ENHRY and SYGVKD. Trimming removed 0 bases at V and 1 base at J, with 6 bases between. The CDR3 DNA follows: TGTGCCATCAGTGAGTCGCCGGATAACTATGGCTACACCTTC. Amino acid sequence: CAISESPDNYGYTF.

This clonotype has more than one count but fewer than ten. The rearrangement uses TRBV12-3 or TRBV12-4 and TRBJ2-3; D remains ambiguous. V lost 2 bases and J 0 bases, leaving 12 bases between the germline ends. This CDR3 contains 16 residues. CDR3 residues: CASSLTRLTSTDTQYF. The CDR3 region has the DNA TGTGCCAGCAGTTTAACGCGTCTAACTAGCACAGATACGCAGTATTTT.

In its sample, this clonotype was seen a few times. The V call is TRBV27, the J call TRBJ2-3, with 14 bases identical to TRBD2. CDR1 and CDR2 from the germline V gene are MNHEY and SMNVEV (reference sequence). This CDR3 region has 17 residues. V was clipped by 5 bases and J by 1 base; unmatched bases: 5. CDR3 nucleotide sequence: TGTGCCAGCAGTCCTCGACTAGCGGGAGGGGGCACAGATACGCAGTATTTT. As protein: CASSPRLAGGGTDTQYF.

This clonotype has ten or more counts. The chain links TRBV4-1 to TRBJ2-2, with D unresolved. Germline V gene data show CDR1 as MGHRA and CDR2 as YSYEKL. Trimming removed 4 bases from V and 3 bases from J, with 6 bases in between. This CDR3 is 13 amino acids long. The CDR3 loop reads CASSRRHTGELFF. Here the CDR3 DNA reads TGCGCCAGCAGCCGGCGACACACCGGGGAGCTGTTTTTT.

The chain employs TRBV6-5 and TRBJ2-3, with a weak D call TRBD2 (5 bases). V was trimmed by 1 base and J by 6 bases, leaving 11 bases between them. Germline loops: CDR1 MNHEY, CDR2 SVGAGI. The CDR3 is 14 amino acids. The CDR3 bases are TGTGCCAGCAGTTACTTGGCTAGCAGGGATACGCAGTATTTT. It encodes CASSYLASRDTQYF.

This clonotype was recorded a few times. The chain couples TRBV7-9 to TRBJ2-7, with a tentative D call TRBD2 (5 bases). The CDR3 extends over 13 amino acids. Germline V gene lookup returns CDR1 SEHNR and CDR2 FQNEAQ (reference sequence). Trimming removed 5 bases from V and 2 bases from J, with 10 bases in between. CDR3 in DNA: TGTGCCAGCAGCCTCCCGGGAACCTACGAGCAGTACTTC. This codes for CASSLPGTYEQYF.

This sequence joins TRBV7-6 and TRBJ2-3, with D perhaps TRBD2 (5 bases). The CDR3 has 13 amino acids. V lost 3 bases to trimming and J lost 6 bases, with 10 bases between them. Germline V lookup: CDR1 SGHVS, CDR2 FNYEAQ. CDR3 bases: TGTGCCAGCAGCTTGACGGACTGGGATACGCAGTATTTT. Protein sequence: CASSLTDWDTQYF.

V usage is TRBV12-3 or TRBV12-4 and J usage is TRBJ2-5, with 9 bases aligning to TRBD2. This CDR3 has 15 residues. The V segment lost 3 bases and the J segment 4 bases; nucleotides outside the gene matches: 6. The CDR3, as DNA: TGTGCCAGCAGTTTTGGCGGGGGGGCCGTAGAGACCCAGTACTTC. It encodes CASSFGGGAVETQYF.

Only a few counts were recorded for this clonotype. The V and J genes are TRBV3-1 and TRBJ2-2; D possibly corresponds to TRBD2 (6 bases). Germline V gene sequence: CDR1 LGHDT, CDR2 YNNKEL (reference sequence). The CDR3 spans 14 residues. Trimming cost V 9 bases and J 1 base, with 12 bases left between them. CDR3 nucleotides: TGTGCCAGTATGACTAGTCTGAACACCGGGGAGCTGTTTTTT. Protein product: CASMTSLNTGELFF. The full variable domain, in which reference TRBV3-1 and TRBJ2-2 provide the parts outside the CDR3, is DTAVSQTPKYLVTQMGNDKSIKCEQNLGHDTMYWYKQDSKKFLKIMFSYNNKELIINETVPNRFSPKSPDKAHLNLHINSLELGDSAVYFCASMTSLNTGELFFGEGSRLTVL.

The rearrangement uses TRBV20-1 and TRBJ2-3; 10 bases agree with TRBD1. This CDR3 is built from 16 residues. Germline CDR1 DFQATT, CDR2 SNEGSKA (reference sequence). Trimming cost V 0 bases and J 0 bases; bases outside gene matches: 3. The CDR3 loop reads CSARDDRGHSTDTQYF. The CDR3 DNA reads as TGCAGTGCTAGAGATGACAGGGGGCATAGCACAGATACGCAGTATTTT.

This clonotype was seen many times. The chain carries TRBV4-1 and TRBJ2-3; 9 positions agree with TRBD2. From germline, CDR1 is MGHRA and CDR2 YSYEKL. CDR3 length equals 14 residues. Unmatched junction bases numbered 3, after V lost 4 bases and J lost 4 bases. The CDR3 region has the DNA TGCGCCAGCAGCCTACAGCGGGGGGCAGATACGCAGTATTTT. This codes for CASSLQRGADTQYF.

J is TRBJ2-7 and V is TRBV5-5, with D tentatively TRBD2 (6 bases). This CDR3 has 16 residues. Germline CDR1 and CDR2: SGHKS and YYEKEE (reference sequence). Trimming stripped 0 bases from V and 3 bases from J, with 16 bases between. CDR3 nucleotides: TGTGCCAGCAGCTTGGGGGGAGGCGCCTTCAACTACGAGCAGTACTTC. Its translation is CASSLGGGAFNYEQYF.

This clonotype was detected a few times. This chain connects TRBV7-6 to TRBJ2-2, with 7 bases identical to TRBD1. Germline loops: CDR1 SGHVS, CDR2 FNYEAQ. There are 14 residues in the CDR3. After removal of 4 bases from V and 6 bases from J, the junction contained 5 bases not matched to a gene. CDR3 DNA: TGTGCCAGCAGCTCTTGGGACAGTCCCGGGGAGCTGTTTTTT. This gives the protein CASSSWDSPGELFF.

In nucleotides, the CDR3 is TGCGCCAGCAGCCAAGACCCCCAGGGGACACCGGACAGCTACACCTTC. As protein: CASSQDPQGTPDSYTF. The chain is built from TRBV4-1 and TRBJ1-2; tentatively, D is TRBD1 (6 bases). This CDR3 is 16 amino acids long. Germline CDR1 reads MGHRA; CDR2 reads YSYEKL. V was clipped by 0 bases and J by 9 bases, with 20 bases between them.

V gene TRBV15 combines with J gene TRBJ2-1; D uncertain. V was shortened by 1 base and J by 7 bases, with 8 bases between the two germline ends. CDR1 and CDR2 (germline): LNHNV, YYDKDF (reference sequence). CDR3 length: 13 residues. CDR3 loop: CATSRGARNEQFF. In DNA, the CDR3 is TGTGCCACCAGCAGAGGGGCGCGAAATGAGCAGTTCTTC.